By sample fraction, the clone carrying this T cell receptor beta chain is medium-sized. No treatment of any kind had been given to any patient before thyroid surgery. TCRdb redid the clone calls on the PCR reads using MiXCR. The sample lists about 10,000 clones, more than 10% occurring once. This sample was taken from a study of metastatic and nonmetastatic thyroid tumors. The CDR3 sequence is 14 residues long. V was clipped by 3 bases and J by 7 bases, with 16 bases between them. Germline V gives CDR1 MNHEY, CDR2 SMNVEV (reference sequence). The gene calls are TRBV27 and TRBJ2-7, with a possible D match to TRBD1 (6 bases). Material: blood. This TCR derives from a female donor with papillary thyroid cancer or a benign thyroid nodule (not recorded which). Some clones in this sample may be carry-over from other donors' samples. Here the CDR3 DNA reads TGTGCCAGCAGTTTTGTATTGGGGGCGGGTGAGCAGTACTTC. This encodes CASSFVLGAGEQYF.